This T cell receptor beta chain was identified during a study of CD8+ T cells in alopecia areata. Study at large: The percentage of affected scalp area served as the score of severity for treated patients.

It was cDNA, reverse transcribed from extracted RNA, that served as the sequencing template. The protocol was immunoSEQ multiplex PCR, while the TCRdb copy is restricted to in-frame clones and leaves out a portion. The table lists approximately 210,000 clones, around two fifths of them singletons. Germline V gene sequence: CDR1 SGHRS, CDR2 YFSETQ. This CDR3 has 14 amino acids. With V trimmed by 6 bases and J by 8 bases, 9 bases remained unmatched. As for treatment: oral pan-JAK inhibitor, 5-10 mg twice daily. V usage is TRBV5-1 and J usage is TRBJ2-1; 9 bases are a match to TRBD2. The clonotype originates from a human donor with alopecia areata. The specimen was CD4+ T cells sorted from blood, collected at approximately week 37, from a patient treated with tofacitinib. The CDR3 spells CASNIAGAVDEQFF. The CDR3 region has the DNA TGCGCCAGCAATATAGCGGGAGCTGTAGATGAGCAGTTCTTC.